This T cell receptor beta chain was recorded in a study of blood T cell repertoires in COVID-19. Study background: Italy, Spain and the United States were the sources of the convalescent and acute COVID-19 samples.

The germline V and J ends were trimmed by 10 bases and 4 bases, with 16 bases remaining between them. This CDR3 is 13 amino acids long. CDR1 is SGHTA, CDR2 FQGNSA, per germline. Resolution of symptoms, clearance, or two negative PCRs was present in recovered Cohort 3 donors. Original methodology: Estimation of nucleated cell counts was performed using reference gene primer amplification. Clones were read by immunoSEQ multiplex PCR, and TCRdb kept only the in-frame ones, dropping some. That table gives V, J and clone size, and the DNA gave D and trimming. The sample has some 150,000 clones, roughly 85% seen once.

The source is a woman in her 50s who had recovered from COVID-19. The sequenced sample consisted of PBMCs or T cells enriched from blood (not recorded which). The V gene is TRBV7-2, the J gene TRBJ1-2; no clear D gene. The CDR3 DNA reads TGTGCCATCACCCAGGCAGAAGTCTATGGCTACACCTTC. Translating it yields CAITQAEVYGYTF.